The rows below give T cell receptor beta chains drawn from one sample of a study of cytomegalovirus exposure and HLA in healthy donors. Profiled with immunoSEQ multiplex PCR; TCRdb holds only in-frame clones, not every one. The sample shows 200,000 or so clones, over 65% of them seen only once. The sequencing sample was made of PBMCs. Source of these receptors: a human donor in good health. CDR3s include the opening cysteine and the closing phenylalanine or tryptophan. Each record gives: clone size, J gene, D gene, V gene, CDR3 protein, CDR3 DNA. A D gene is named only where the DNA matches it firmly. Clone size is not always given. Where it is, it says once, few, many or a class for expanded clones.

- | TRBJ2-7 | - | TRBV11-1 | CASSPRGAGSFHEQYF | TGTGCCAGCAGTCCACGGGGGGCAGGGTCTTTCCACGAGCAGTACTTC
- | TRBJ2-7 | - | TRBV27 | CASSTIGGVYEQYF | TGTGCCAGCAGCACAATAGGGGGGGTTTACGAGCAGTACTTC
- | TRBJ2-7 | TRBD2 | TRBV11-2 | CASSLDLASGSYEQYF | TGTGCCAGCAGCTTAGATTTGGCTAGCGGCTCCTACGAGCAGTACTTC
- | TRBJ1-1 | TRBD1 | TRBV19 | CASTQIGGGNTEAFF | TGTGCCAGTACCCAGATCGGAGGGGGCAACACTGAAGCTTTCTTT
- | TRBJ1-1 | - | TRBV7-2 | CASSLDLRNTEAFF | TGTGCCAGCAGCTTAGATTTGCGGAACACTGAAGCTTTCTTT
- | TRBJ2-1 | TRBD2 | TRBV28 | CASSTQEAGVSDNEQFF | TGTGCCAGCAGTACCCAGGAAGCGGGAGTAAGCGACAATGAGCAGTTCTTC
- | TRBJ1-5 | TRBD1 | TRBV6-5 | CASSLDRAGNQPQHF | TGTGCCAGCAGCTTGGACAGGGCGGGCAATCAGCCCCAGCATTTT
- | TRBJ1-1 | - | TRBV12-5 | CASETQGNTEAFF | TGTGCTAGTGAGACTCAGGGGAACACTGAAGCTTTCTTT
- | TRBJ1-3 | - | TRBV25-1 | CASSEYFAGTSGNTIYF | TGTGCCAGCAGTGAATACTTCGCAGGGACTTCTGGAAACACCATATATTTT
- | TRBJ2-2 | - | TRBV2 | CASSEVGGYTGELFF | TGTGCCAGCAGTGAAGTCGGAGGATACACCGGGGAGCTGTTTTTT
- | TRBJ2-1 | TRBD1 | TRBV15 | CAASRGAGGREQFF | TGTGCCGCCAGCAGAGGGGCAGGGGGCCGTGAGCAGTTCTTC
- | TRBJ2-1 | TRBD1 | TRBV5-4 | CASSLQDRVNEQFF | TGTGCCAGCAGCTTGCAGGACAGGGTAAATGAGCAGTTCTTC
- | TRBJ2-7 | - | TRBV28 | CASSFGGRLYEQYF | TGTGCCAGCAGTTTTGGCGGGCGCTTGTACGAGCAGTACTTC
- | TRBJ2-7 | - | TRBV7-2 | CASRGSRTGSSYEQYF | TGTGCCAGCAGGGGGTCGCGAACAGGGTCGTCCTACGAGCAGTACTTC
- | TRBJ2-7 | - | TRBV15 | CATSRVSVSDRWYEQYF | TGTGCCACCAGCAGAGTCTCGGTATCGGACAGATGGTACGAGCAGTACTTC
- | TRBJ2-5 | - | TRBV9 | CASSVPLQETQYF | TGTGCCAGCAGCGTTCCTCTACAAGAGACCCAGTACTTC
- | TRBJ2-7 | TRBD1 | TRBV6-5 | CASSYSDRADEQYF | TGTGCCAGCAGTTATTCGGACAGGGCCGACGAGCAGTACTTC
few | TRBJ2-1 | - | TRBV4-2 | CASSQEPLDPEQFF | TGTGCCAGCAGCCAAGAGCCACTAGATCCAGAGCAGTTCTTC
- | TRBJ2-1 | - | TRBV6-1 | CASSEGASLYNEQFF | TGTGCCAGCAGTGAGGGGGCTAGCCTCTACAATGAGCAGTTCTTC
- | TRBJ1-5 | TRBD1 | TRBV15 | CATSRDRGNQPQHF | TGTGCCACCAGCAGGGACAGGGGCAATCAGCCCCAGCATTTT
- | TRBJ2-7 | - | TRBV19 | CASSIGAGNSYEQYF | TGTGCCAGTAGTATAGGGGCGGGCAACTCCTACGAGCAGTACTTC
- | TRBJ2-3 | TRBD2 | TRBV4-2 | CASSQVEGLAADTQYF | TGTGCCAGCAGCCAAGTCGAGGGACTAGCGGCAGATACGCAGTATTTT
once | TRBJ2-5 | TRBD1 | TRBV18 | CASSPRDRGLRETQYF | TGTGCCAGCTCACCACGGGACAGGGGGCTTCGAGAGACCCAGTACTTC
- | TRBJ2-7 | TRBD1 | TRBV19 | CASTPVGTGTYEQYF | TGTGCCAGTACCCCGGTCGGGACAGGGACCTACGAGCAGTACTTC
- | TRBJ2-5 | - | TRBV5-5 | CASSLASGQETQYF | TGTGCCAGCAGCTTGGCCTCAGGGCAAGAGACCCAGTACTTC
- | TRBJ2-7 | - | TRBV9 | CASSVEPGPYEQYF | TGTGCCAGCAGCGTAGAGCCAGGGCCCTACGAGCAGTACTTC
- | TRBJ2-1 | - | TRBV7-2 | CASSLNLSNEQFF | TGTGCCAGCAGCCTTAACTTGTCCAATGAGCAGTTCTTC
- | TRBJ1-6 | - | TRBV2 | CASIGETGSPLHF | TGTGCCAGCATAGGAGAGACGGGGTCCCCCCTCCACTTT
few | TRBJ1-2 | TRBD1 | TRBV6-5 | CASSYSGGGVYGYTF | TGTGCCAGCAGTTACTCAGGGGGCGGCGTCTATGGCTACACCTTC
- | TRBJ1-3 | - | TRBV5-4 | CASSQRSGSGNTIYF | TGTGCCAGCAGCCAGAGATCAGGCTCTGGAAACACCATATATTTT
- | TRBJ1-2 | TRBD1 | TRBV6-5 | CASSRGQQVYYGYTF | TGTGCCAGCAGCCGGGGACAGCAAGTGTACTATGGCTACACCTTC
- | TRBJ1-1 | TRBD1 | TRBV28 | CASSVTGGPEAFF | TGTGCCAGCTCTGTCACAGGGGGCCCAGAAGCTTTCTTT
- | TRBJ2-1 | TRBD2 | TRBV27 | CASSPRLAAPGEQFF | TGTGCCAGCAGTCCCCGACTAGCGGCCCCGGGTGAGCAGTTCTTC
- | TRBJ2-1 | - | TRBV7-3 | CASSSRTGNNEQFF | TGTGCCAGCAGCTCCCGGACGGGGAACAATGAGCAGTTCTTC
- | TRBJ2-7 | - | TRBV6-5 | CASRDRQVGAYEQYF | TGTGCCAGCAGAGACCGACAGGTTGGAGCCTACGAGCAGTACTTC
few | TRBJ2-3 | - | TRBV18 | CASSRGHTDTQYF | TGTGCCAGCTCGCGCGGGCACACAGATACGCAGTATTTT
- | TRBJ2-1 | - | TRBV7-9 | CASSLIARTVEQFF | TGTGCCAGCAGCTTAATAGCGCGAACGGTTGAGCAGTTCTTC
- | TRBJ2-1 | - | TRBV18 | CASSPVQRPPANEQFF | TGTGCCAGCTCACCGGTTCAGCGCCCGCCGGCAAATGAGCAGTTCTTC
once | TRBJ2-7 | - | TRBV6-6 | CASSRNAGAYEQYF | TGTGCCAGCAGTCGGAACGCAGGGGCCTACGAGCAGTACTTC
once | TRBJ2-7 | TRBD2 | TRBV15 | CATSTPAGRRIYEQYF | TGTGCCACCAGCACACCAGCGGGGCGGCGGATCTACGAGCAGTACTTC
- | TRBJ1-4 | TRBD1 | TRBV7-9 | CSSSRWTGTTNEKLFF | TGTTCCAGCAGCCGATGGACAGGCACAACTAATGAAAAACTGTTTTTT
- | TRBJ2-1 | TRBD2 | TRBV5-3 | CARSLRGGTRDEQFF | TGTGCCAGAAGCTTAAGAGGGGGGACTAGAGACGAGCAGTTCTTC
once | TRBJ1-1 | TRBD1 | TRBV11-3 | CASSPGTGRGTEAFF | TGTGCCAGCAGCCCCGGGACAGGCCGGGGTACTGAAGCTTTCTTT
few | TRBJ2-3 | TRBD2 | TRBV19 | CASSGGVFSTDTQYF | TGTGCCAGTAGTGGGGGGGTATTTAGCACAGATACGCAGTATTTT
- | TRBJ1-5 | - | TRBV6-6 | CASTTGLHQPQHF | TGTGCCAGCACCACAGGGTTGCATCAGCCCCAGCATTTT
- | TRBJ1-5 | TRBD1 | TRBV5-1 | CASSLNPGGGNQPQHF | TGCGCCAGCAGCTTGAATCCAGGGGGCGGCAATCAGCCCCAGCATTTT
once | TRBJ2-7 | - | TRBV15 | CATSRDPGAVWDEQYF | TGTGCCACCAGCAGAGACCCTGGGGCAGTCTGGGACGAGCAGTACTTC
- | TRBJ2-7 | - | TRBV21-1 | CASSKLTSGRASTYEQYF | TGTGCCAGCAGCAAATTGACTAGCGGGAGAGCCTCAACCTACGAGCAGTACTTC
- | TRBJ2-1 | - | TRBV5-5 | CASSLGFAGGQFF | TGTGCCAGCAGCTTGGGGTTTGCCGGCGGGCAGTTCTTC
- | TRBJ2-7 | - | TRBV7-9 | CASSLELRAGEQYF | TGTGCCAGCAGCTTAGAACTCAGGGCGGGGGAGCAGTACTTC
few | TRBJ1-2 | - | TRBV6-6 | CASREGNYGYTF | TGTGCCAGCAGGGAGGGGAACTATGGCTACACCTTC
- | TRBJ2-5 | TRBD2 | TRBV7-3 | CASSLTGGTSLETQYF | TGTGCCAGCAGCTTAACCGGTGGGACTAGTCTCGAGACCCAGTACTTC
few | TRBJ2-1 | TRBD2 | TRBV18 | CASSPIASGSSYNEQFF | TGTGCCAGCTCACCAATCGCTAGCGGGAGTTCCTACAATGAGCAGTTCTTC